This T cell receptor beta chain was sequenced during a study of radiation and T cells in renal cell carcinoma. Sequencing was performed with immunoSEQ multiplex PCR; in TCRdb, only in-frame clones are kept and a portion is missing. The repertoire has just over 15,000 clones, 64% of them found once; the top ten carry 25% to 30%. Overall study findings and caveats: From baseline, blood top tumor clonotypes peaked at 2 weeks post-radiation. Irradiated tumors had higher TCR clonality than control tumors.

As concerns this clone: Its matching antigen is unknown.

Treatment meaning: 15 Gy SBRT to primary tumor, nephrectomy 4 weeks later. Nephrectomy followed 15 Gy stereotactic body radiation by 4 weeks. V was cut by 6 bases and J by 3 bases, with 15 bases left in between. Germline V gives CDR1 MNHNY, CDR2 SVGAGI (reference sequence). The CDR3 extends over 14 amino acids. This sequence originates from a woman in her 70s with renal cell carcinoma. The source material was tumor tissue, sampled from a patient whose treatment included radiotherapy and nephrectomy. The chain recombines TRBV6-6 with TRBJ2-7, with D possibly being TRBD2 (5 bases). In nucleotides, the CDR3 is TGTGCCAGCAGCCCCGGGGAGTCCCTCTACGAGCAGTACTTC. Protein: CASSPGESLYEQYF.